Given below is one T cell receptor beta chain in context. These data belong to a study of T cell responses to AZD1222 COVID-19 vaccine. Per germline, CDR1 SGHRS and CDR2 YFSETQ. V gave up 0 bases and J gave up 4 bases, with 10 bases separating them. This CDR3 spans 14 amino acids. Using immunoSEQ multiplex PCR, the repertoire was profiled, and TCRdb retains in-frame clones only, with some absent. The sample has 130,000 or so clones; roughly 93% are singletons. The sequence came from an adult in good health. This material consisted of peripheral blood, taken on day 0 of MenACWY control vaccination. The chain links TRBV5-1 to TRBJ2-5; possible D gene TRBD1, 6 bases. CDR3 bases: TGCGCCAGCAGCTTGGAACAGGGCGGAGAGACCCAGTACTTC. It translates to CASSLEQGGETQYF.